Reported below is one T cell receptor beta chain. This sample is part of a study of CD8+ T cells in alopecia areata. The CDR3 loop spans 14 amino acids. Germline V CDR1 and CDR2: SGDLS, YYNGEE. Trimming stripped 5 bases from V and 3 bases from J, with 14 bases between. Treatment in this sample: oral pan-JAK inhibitor, 5-10 mg twice daily. Cell sorting was applied to PBMCs, and CD4+ and CD8+ T cells were collected. Extraction and reverse transcription of RNA yielded cDNA as the sequencing template. The table came from immunoSEQ multiplex PCR; TCRdb's copy has only in-frame clones and leaves some out. The sample lists 95,000 to 100,000 clones; about 58% were seen once.

V usage is TRBV9 and J usage is TRBJ1-1; D possibly corresponds to TRBD1 (5 bases). This sequence was found in a human donor with alopecia areata. Sequenced material: CD8+ T cells sorted from blood, taken at week 4, from a patient treated with tofacitinib. The CDR3 region has the DNA TGTGCCAGCAGTGTGAGGGGAGACGACACTGAAGCTTTCTTT. Translation: CASSVRGDDTEAFF.